The source of this TCR beta chain is a study of T cell clonality in common variable immunodeficiency. Notes on this clone: The read stops 3 residues short of the end of the CDR3; the missing end is completed from the germline J gene.

The assay was immunoSEQ multiplex PCR, and TCRdb's table has in-frame clones only and misses some. Listed for the sample are some 30,000 clones, none seen a single time. Most patients and controls had Caucasian heritage. Donors gave about 5 to 8 ml heparinized peripheral whole blood. The CDR3 totals 15 residues. Germline loops: CDR1 LNHDA, CDR2 SQIVND (reference sequence). Sequencing used peripheral blood mononuclear cells. The chain combines TRBV19 with TRBJ2-3, with D possibly being TRBD1 (7 bases). The receptor was derived from a person aged 18 to 70 in good health. CDR3: CASSDRQGGTQPQYF. The sequenced part of the CDR3 DNA is TGTGCCAGTAGCGACAGACAGGGAGGAACTCAGCCG.